The entry below gives a single T cell receptor (beta chain) sequence along with its context. Its antigen is unidentified. This sample was taken from a study of T cell clonotyping in hematopoietic cell transplantation. Study observations and caveats: Graft donor and pretransplant recipient Inverse Simpson Index values predicted broader posttransplant TCR diversity. Recipient TCR diversity dropped after transplant; expanded clonotypes rose from day 30 to 180. Cells were unsorted, so CD4 and CD8 contributions were not separated.

Only in-frame clones appear in the TCRdb table, and some are missing; sequencing was by immunoSEQ multiplex PCR. The sample shows more than 65,000 clones, around 94% of them seen only once. Germline lookup yields CDR1 MGHRA and CDR2 YSYEKL. The CDR3 extends over 14 amino acids. Trimming pared 8 bases from V and 1 base from J, leaving 14 bases between. Sequenced sample: peripheral blood mononuclear cells. This sequence was found in a man aged 45-60 years in good health. Some clones in this sample may be carry-over from other donors' samples. The chain couples TRBV4-1 to TRBJ1-1; unclear D gene. CDR3 DNA: TGCGCCAGCCGGGAATGGGAGGGGAACACTGAAGCTTTCTTT. Translated, it gives CASREWEGNTEAFF.